The 10 T cell receptor beta chains presented below share a single source sample, sequenced in a study of spatial heterogeneity in lung cancer. MiXCR, applied by TCRdb to the 5' RACE reads, yields one record per CDR3 protein. The sample yields about 26,000 distinct CDR3 sequences, 4.5% to 7.5% seen once. Indicated time point: blood at routine non-recurrence follow-up after resection. From tumor, nontumor lung or frozen PBMC, whole RNA was taken unsorted for sequencing. The sequencing used PBMCs, collected at follow-up. Every receptor here comes from a male donor with early-stage non-small cell lung cancer.

This clonotype was detected many times. The V gene is TRBV7-8, the J gene TRBJ2-2, with D hard to call. This CDR3 is 15 amino acids long. Trimming shortened V by 2 bases and J by 1 base, and 8 bases separated the two germline ends. CDR1 and CDR2 (germline): SGHVS, FQNEAQ. The CDR3 DNA reads TGTGCCAGCAGCTTAATTCCAGGGAACACCGGGGAGCTGTTTTTT. Translation: CASSLIPGNTGELFF. Based on the CDR3 plus reference TRBV7-8 and TRBJ2-2, the full variable domain is GAGVSQSPRYKVAKRGQDVALRCDPISGHVSLFWYQQALGQGPEFLTYFQNEAQLDKSGLPSDRFFAERPEGSVSTLKIQRTQQEDSAVYLCASSLIPGNTGELFFGEGSRLTVL.

This clonotype showed up many times. The chain is built from TRBV12-3 or TRBV12-4 and TRBJ2-1; 9 bases are a match to TRBD2. With 3 bases clipped from V and 4 bases from J, the junction kept 4 bases outside the gene matches. The CDR3 is 15 amino acids. The CDR3 DNA reads as TGTGCCAGCAGTTTTTCCCTAGCGGGGTACAATGAGCAGTTCTTC. Protein: CASSFSLAGYNEQFF.

This clonotype was found many times. The V gene is TRBV11-3, the J gene TRBJ2-5, with 7 bases that match TRBD1. Germline CDR1 reads SGHNT; CDR2 reads YENEEA. The CDR3 is 13 residues long. J lost 3 bases, V lost 3 bases, and 1 base had no gene match. CDR3 sequence reads: CASSLGQKETQYF. The CDR3 DNA sequence: TGTGCCAGCAGCTTGGGACAGAAAGAGACCCAGTACTTC.

This clonotype was seen many times. The V call is TRBV4-3, the J call TRBJ1-6, with a weak D call TRBD1 (6 bases). The CDR3 extends over 18 amino acids. The germline V gene encodes CDR1 LGHNA and CDR2 YSLEER. V dropped 2 bases and J dropped 0 bases, with 14 bases sitting between them. The CDR3 loop reads CASSQHRQDSSYNSPLHF. CDR3 in DNA: TGCGCCAGCAGCCAACATAGACAGGACAGCTCCTATAATTCACCCCTCCACTTT.

This clonotype was seen at least ten times. The chain has TRBV7-2 and TRBJ1-5; no clear D. The CDR3 contains 15 residues. CDR1 and CDR2 from the germline V gene are SGHTA and FQGNSA. V was shortened by 0 bases and J by 0 bases, with 6 bases between the two germline ends. The CDR3 DNA reads TGTGCCAGCAGCTTAGCCACACTTAGCAATCAGCCCCAGCATTTT. Protein product: CASSLATLSNQPQHF. The variable domain in full, completed from reference TRBV7-2 and TRBJ1-5, reads GAGVSQSPSNKVTEKGKDVELRCDPISGHTALYWYRQSLGQGLEFLIYFQGNSAPDKSGLPSDRFSAERTGGSVSTLTIQRTQQEDSAVYLCASSLATLSNQPQHFGDGTRLSIL.

The CDR3 region has the DNA TGTGCCAGCAGTTACTCTGTTACTAGCACAGATACGCAGTATTTT. Protein: CASSYSVTSTDTQYF. The chain couples TRBV6-5 to TRBJ2-3, with D unclear. V lost 0 bases and J 0 bases, leaving 7 bases between the germline ends. Germline V gene data show CDR1 as MNHEY and CDR2 as SVGAGI. CDR3 length equals 15 residues.

This clonotype was recorded many times. The gene calls are TRBV7-3 and TRBJ1-6, with TRBD1 matching over 9 bases. Losses at the gene ends were 4 bases for V and 10 bases for J; bases not matched to a gene: 5. This CDR3 has 14 residues. The germline CDR1 and CDR2 sequences are SGHTA and FQGTGA. CDR3 in DNA: TGTGCCAGCAGCTACGGACAGGGGCGGTCACCCCTCCACTTT. Translating gives CASSYGQGRSPLHF.

This clonotype was counted at least ten times. The gene calls are TRBV6-6 and TRBJ2-7; TRBD2 matches 7 bases. CDR3 size: 13 residues. With 6 bases clipped from V and 10 bases from J, the junction kept 12 bases outside the gene matches. CDR1 is MNHNY and CDR2 is SVGAGI in the germline V gene (reference sequence). This CDR3 is CASSHGPGLIQYV. CDR3 in DNA: TGTGCCAGCAGCCACGGCCCGGGACTAATACAGTACGTC.

The chain carries TRBV20-1 and TRBJ2-1; D is uncertain. V gave up 5 bases and J gave up 0 bases, with 8 bases separating them. Germline V gene lookup returns CDR1 DFQATT and CDR2 SNEGSKA (reference sequence). This CDR3 has 13 amino acids. The CDR3, as DNA: TGCAGTGCTGCCCGGGCCTCCTACAATGAGCAGTTCTTC. It codes for CSAARASYNEQFF.

This clonotype was seen repeatedly, ten times or more. This chain uses TRBV12-3 or TRBV12-4 with TRBJ1-2; 8 bases align to TRBD1. The junction had 1 base not matched to a gene; V was cut back by 1 base and J by 6 bases. The CDR3 loop spans 13 amino acids. Here the CDR3 DNA reads TGTGCCAGCAGTTTAGGGACAGGGAATGGCTACACCTTC. This gives the protein CASSLGTGNGYTF.